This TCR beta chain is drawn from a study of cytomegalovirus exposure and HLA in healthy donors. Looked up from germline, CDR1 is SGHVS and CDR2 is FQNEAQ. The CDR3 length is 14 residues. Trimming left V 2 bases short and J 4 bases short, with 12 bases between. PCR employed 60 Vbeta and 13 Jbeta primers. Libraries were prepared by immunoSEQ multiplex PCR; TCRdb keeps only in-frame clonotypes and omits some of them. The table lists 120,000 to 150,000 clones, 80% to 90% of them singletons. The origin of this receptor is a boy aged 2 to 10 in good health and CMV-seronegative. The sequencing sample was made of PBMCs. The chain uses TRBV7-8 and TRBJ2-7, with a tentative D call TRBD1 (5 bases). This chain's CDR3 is CASSLRTLQYEQYF. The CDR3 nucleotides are TGTGCCAGCAGCTTACGGACACTCCAATACGAGCAGTACTTC.